This TCR beta chain comes out of a study of blood T cell repertoires in COVID-19. The wider study: From the United States, Italy and Spain came samples of acute and convalescent COVID-19. PBMCs, B-cell-depleted T cells, or T cells provided the cDNA or gDNA that made up the material.

Repertoires were generated with immunoSEQ multiplex PCR, while TCRdb's copy carries only in-frame clones and drops some. The table lists about 180,000 clones, roughly 87% of them singletons. J was trimmed by 3 bases and V by 3 bases; bases with no gene match: 5. This CDR3 region has 15 residues. Germline loops: CDR1 KGHSH, CDR2 LQKENI. This TCR was sampled from a man in his late teens or twenties who had recovered from COVID-19. This sequence joins TRBV18 and TRBJ1-1, with 9 bases aligning to TRBD1. The specimen was peripheral blood. For the CDR3, the DNA is TGTGCCAGCTCACCGCAGGGACAGGGTTACACTGAAGCTTTCTTT. Translation: CASSPQGQGYTEAFF.